What follows are 17 T cell receptor beta chains derived from one specimen sequenced in a study of shared clonotypes between healthy human individuals. Sequenced by immunoSEQ multiplex PCR; TCRdb stores in-frame clones only, minus some. Here the sample spans about 1,500,000 clones, 95% to 97% being singletons. Material: naive CD4+ T cells sorted from blood. The subset here: CD45RA+ positively selected. The receptors come from a man aged 25 to 40 in good health.

In DNA, the CDR3 is TGTGCCAGCAGTCCCCCTCGGGGCCGAAAGTCCTACAATGAGCAGTTCTTC. Translated: CASSPPRGRKSYNEQFF. The rearrangement joins TRBV27 to TRBJ2-1; D is possibly TRBD1 or TRBD2 (5 bases each). The V and J ends lost 5 bases and 1 base respectively, with 18 bases between them. Germline CDR1 MNHEY, CDR2 SMNVEV (reference sequence). The CDR3 is made up of 17 amino acids.

This chain connects TRBV5-4 to TRBJ2-3; TRBD2 agrees at 14 bases. After removal of 4 bases from V and 5 bases from J, the junction contained 6 bases not matched to a gene. In germline, CDR1 is SGHNT, CDR2 YYREEE (reference sequence). The CDR3 has 16 residues. In nucleotides, the CDR3 is TGTGCCAGCAGCACAACGGGACTAGCGGGAGAAGATACGCAGTATTTT. Translating gives CASSTTGLAGEDTQYF.

This clone was seen a single time. The chain couples TRBV5-1 to TRBJ2-7; possible D gene TRBD1, 5 bases. The V gene lost 0 bases and the J gene lost 3 bases, with 13 bases spanning the gap. The CDR3 loop spans 15 amino acids. CDR1 and CDR2 (germline): SGHRS, YFSETQ. As DNA, the CDR3 is TGCGCCAGCAGCTTGGAAAACACAGGAATCTACGAGCAGTACTTC. It yields the protein CASSLENTGIYEQYF.

The V gene is TRBV7-3, the J gene TRBJ2-1, with 9 bases lining up with TRBD2. The CDR3 loop spans 14 amino acids. The germline gives CDR1 SGHTA, CDR2 FQGTGA. Unmatched junction bases numbered 8, after V lost 2 bases and J lost 12 bases. DNA of the CDR3: TGTGCCAGCAGCTTAGCGGGAGGGACCCCCGGGCAGTTCTTC. As protein: CASSLAGGTPGQFF.

With respect to this clone: Sequence at one end of the junction differs from germline and may be a read error. V gene TRBV7-7 combines with J gene TRBJ2-7; 10 bases map to TRBD1. This CDR3 is built from 13 residues. Germline CDR1 and CDR2: SSHAT and FNYEAQ (reference sequence). The CDR3 protein is CASSSTGGGEQYF. The DNA for the CDR3 is TGTGCTAGCAGCTCGACAGGGGGCGGCGAGCAGTACTTC.

This clone occurred once. This chain uses TRBV5-6 with TRBJ1-3, with TRBD1 matching 10 bases. This CDR3 comprises 15 residues. V lost 4 bases, J lost 6 bases, and 7 bases stayed unmatched. CDR1 is SGHDT, CDR2 YYEEEE, per germline. The CDR3, as DNA: TGTGCCAGCAGCCCCCTCGGACAGGGGGAAAACACCATATATTTT. Translation gives CASSPLGQGENTIYF.

This clone was seen more than once but under ten times. This specimen includes other DNA sequences encoding the same CDR3. The rearrangement links TRBV15 to TRBJ2-1; D gene uncertain. The CDR3 covers 12 residues. The germline CDR1 and CDR2 sequences are LNHNV and YYDKDF (reference sequence). V gave up 1 base and J gave up 4 bases, with 2 bases separating them. CDR3 in DNA: TGTGCCACCAGCAGAGGGTACAATGAGCAGTTCTTC. Translation gives CATSRGYNEQFF.

The chain recombines TRBV7-2 with TRBJ2-7; TRBD1 aligns across 7 bases. The germline gives CDR1 SGHTA, CDR2 FQGNSA. The CDR3 sequence is 16 residues long. The V and J ends lost 5 bases and 0 bases, in that order; junction bases with no gene match: 10. The CDR3 region is CASSIRTGWGSYEQYF. The DNA of the CDR3 is TGTGCCAGCAGCATAAGGACAGGATGGGGCTCCTACGAGCAGTACTTC.

The chain carries TRBV18 and TRBJ2-3; tentatively, D is TRBD2 (7 bases). Between the trimmed V and J ends, which lost 2 bases and 0 bases, there was a span of 18 bases. The CDR3 contains 18 residues. Looked up from germline, CDR1 is KGHSH and CDR2 is LQKENI. CDR3 bases: TGTGCCAGCTCACCAATTCCCTTGCGGGGGCCAAGCACAGATACGCAGTATTTT. Translating it yields CASSPIPLRGPSTDTQYF.

This clone was seen once. V and J are TRBV5-1 and TRBJ2-3, with D possibly TRBD2 on 6 matching bases. This CDR3 is built from 15 residues. CDR1 and CDR2 (germline): SGHRS, YFSETQ. Deletions cut 2 bases from V and 2 bases from J, with 12 bases between. This CDR3 is CASSFVGGATDTQYF. The DNA for the CDR3 is TGCGCCAGCAGCTTTGTGGGGGGAGCCACAGATACGCAGTATTTT.

The chain combines TRBV5-1 with TRBJ1-4, with D hard to call. V was clipped by 0 bases and J by 0 bases, with 9 bases between them. The CDR3 totals 16 residues. The V gene's germline CDR1 is SGHRS and CDR2 YFSETQ. The CDR3 DNA reads TGCGCCAGCAGCTTGGTAGGGATTTCAACTAATGAAAAACTGTTTTTT. Protein: CASSLVGISTNEKLFF.

This clone came up once. This sequence joins TRBV11-3 and TRBJ2-1, with a possible D match to TRBD2 (5 bases). The V end was cut by 3 bases, the J end by 4 bases, with 19 bases between. The CDR3 consists of 17 residues. Per the germline V gene, CDR1 is SGHNT and CDR2 is YENEEA. The CDR3 spells CASSFSGSGGLYNEQFF. The CDR3 DNA follows: TGTGCCAGCAGCTTCTCCGGGTCTGGCGGGCTATACAATGAGCAGTTCTTC.

This CDR3 is CASRRDRGTHNYTF. CDR3 nucleotides: TGTGCCAGTAGAAGGGACAGGGGAACACATAATTACACCTTC. The chain uses TRBV19 and TRBJ1-2, with 10 bases fitting TRBD1. CDR1 is LNHDA and CDR2 is SQIVND in the germline V gene (reference sequence). The trim removed 6 bases at V and 11 bases at J, leaving 12 bases unmatched. This CDR3 comprises 14 residues. Full variable domain (missing parts from reference TRBV19 and TRBJ1-2): DGGITQSPKYLFRKEGQNVTLSCEQNLNHDAMYWYRQDPGQGLRLIYYSQIVNDFQKGDIAEGYSVSREKKESFPLTVTSAQKNPTAFYLCASRRDRGTHNYTFGSGTRLTVV.

This chain links TRBV7-2 with TRBJ2-2, with 12 positions matching TRBD1. The CDR3 is made up of 21 amino acids. J gave up 0 bases and V 0 bases, and 11 bases lay outside the gene matches. CDR1 and CDR2 from the germline V gene are SGHTA and FQGNSA. The CDR3 DNA reads TGTGCCAGCAGCTTAGCCCGACCGGGACAGGGGGCAACCGCGAACACCGGGGAGCTGTTTTTT. Translation gives CASSLARPGQGATANTGELFF. Supplemented by reference TRBV7-2 and TRBJ2-2, the full variable domain reads GAGVSQSPSNKVTEKGKDVELRCDPISGHTALYWYRQSLGQGLEFLIYFQGNSAPDKSGLPSDRFSAERTGGSVSTLTIQRTQQEDSAVYLCASSLARPGQGATANTGELFFGEGSRLTVL.

The CDR3 region has the DNA TGTGCCACCAGCAGAGATCCGAGCGGGGGAGGCTACAATGAGCAGTTCTTC. As protein: CATSRDPSGGGYNEQFF. V is TRBV15 and J is TRBJ2-1, with 8 nucleotides matching TRBD2. The CDR3 is 17 residues long. The V gene end was trimmed by 0 bases and the J gene end by 3 bases; junction bases not matched to a gene: 7. Germline V gene data show CDR1 as LNHNV and CDR2 as YYDKDF (reference sequence).

This chain links TRBV6-6 with TRBJ2-2; 7 bases map to TRBD2. The junction had 9 bases not matched to a gene; V was cut back by 5 bases and J by 6 bases. The germline gives CDR1 MNHNY, CDR2 SVGAGI (reference sequence). The length of the CDR3 is 15 residues. The CDR3 region has the DNA TGTGCCAGCAGTGAGGAGGGGAGGGACGCCGGGGAGCTGTTTTTT. Translating gives CASSEEGRDAGELFF.

The V call is TRBV5-4, the J call TRBJ1-1; D is unresolved. The V end was cut by 7 bases, the J end by 2 bases, with 15 bases between. The CDR3 consists of 14 residues. Germline-derived CDR1 and CDR2 are SGHNT and YYREEE (reference sequence). CDR3 DNA sequence: TGTGCCAGCTCGGCGACGGCCCCTAACACTGAAGCTTTCTTT. It translates to CASSATAPNTEAFF.